The subject of this entry is one T cell receptor (beta chain). This clone showed up just once. The antigen it binds to is not known. There are no base qualities to consult, and no much larger clone falls within one base. CDR1 and CDR2 are read off the germline V gene as KGHSH and LQKENI. Taken from cysteine to phenylalanine, the CDR3 has 14 residues. Solely the CDR3 DNA is kept, with 42 bases framed from the first base. Trimming takes 4 bases off V and 2 bases off J; junction bases not matched to a gene: 2. The data were taken from a study of blood T cell repertoires in COVID-19 (dated by TCRdb to 2018 to 2020). In terms of the full investigation: Recovered participants in ImmuneRACE Cohort 3 were defined as having two consecutive negative NP/OP PCR tests, clearance from a healthcare professional, or resolution of symptoms. A de-identified subject ID, COVID-19 status, age in years and sex were almost always included in the sample metadata. A freely available public database, intended as a resource for researchers studying the immune response to SARS-CoV-2, is where the repertoires were released. Collaborator samples came from the United States, Italy and Spain and covered acute and convalescent phases of COVID-19. The dataset comprised deeply sampled blood TCRbeta repertoires from subjects exposed to, actively infected with, or recovered from COVID-19. The samples were drawn from two sources: the first 160 participants of the ongoing ImmuneRACE study, and 1,000 to 1,500 subjects contributed by 6 global collaborators. HLA class I and class II types, where available, came from metadata supplied by the sample provider rather than from assay-based typing. The prospective study material was composed of cDNA or gDNA derived from T cells, B-cell-depleted T cells, or PBMCs.

TCRbeta CDR3 regions were amplified from genomic DNA by means of the immunoSEQ Assay, a bias-controlled multiplex PCR. The original pipeline was this. The number of nucleated cells in each sample was estimated by amplification of reference gene primers within the assay. To quantify the absolute abundance of each unique TCRbeta CDR3 rearrangement, sequence reads were collapsed and filtered. Productive Simpson clonality was computed per sample as the square root of Simpson's diversity index over productive rearrangements. TCRdb retrieved this table from immuneACCESS and kept in-frame rearrangements only. Not all clones are present; in checked studies, unresolved V genes account for under half, and no reason is known for the remainder. The DNA was the basis for D and trimming; V, J and clone size are from that table. This sample comprises 330,000 or so clones, around 87% of them detected only once. The top ten hold approximately 1.8% of the sample.

Summary of the overall study and its limitations: The quantity of clinical and demographic metadata differed by source and by participant and was supplied without curation.

Participants in the prospective study were aged roughly 18 to 95 years, lived in under 30 United States geographic areas, and enrolled through a virtual design. In the prospective study, participants were assigned to cohorts based on the clinical history participants reported in a screening survey and a study questionnaire. In the prospective study, mobile phlebotomists collected whole blood, serum and a nasopharyngeal or oropharyngeal swab from each participant. Over a roughly 2-month period, participants in the prospective study had the option of providing additional blood draws and questionnaires. Before DNA extraction, blood samples from the prospective study were shipped at room temperature or frozen.

Sequenced input: PBMCs or T cells enriched from blood (not recorded which). Recombination linked TRBV18 to TRBJ1-2; TRBD1 matches 9 bases in the middle. This TCR came from a man aged 40-49 years in a cohort exposed to, infected with or recovered from COVID-19 (not recorded which). The sequenced DNA: TGTGCCAGCTCACTGGGGACAGGGAACTATGGCTACACCTTC. Translated, this gives CASSLGTGNYGYTF.